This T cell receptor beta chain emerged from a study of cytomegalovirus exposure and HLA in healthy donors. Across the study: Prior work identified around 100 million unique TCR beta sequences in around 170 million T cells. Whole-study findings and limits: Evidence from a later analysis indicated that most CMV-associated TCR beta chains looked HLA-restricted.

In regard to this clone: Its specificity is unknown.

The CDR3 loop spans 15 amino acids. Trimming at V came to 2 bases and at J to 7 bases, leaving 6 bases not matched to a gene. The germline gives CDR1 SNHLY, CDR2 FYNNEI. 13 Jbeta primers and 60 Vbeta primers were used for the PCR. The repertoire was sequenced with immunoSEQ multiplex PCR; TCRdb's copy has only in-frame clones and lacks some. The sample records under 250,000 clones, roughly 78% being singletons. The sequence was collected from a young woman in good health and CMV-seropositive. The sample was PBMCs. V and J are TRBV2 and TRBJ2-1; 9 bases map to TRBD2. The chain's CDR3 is CASSELAGGPNEQFF. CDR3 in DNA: TGTGCCAGCAGTGAACTCGCGGGGGGGCCGAATGAGCAGTTCTTC.